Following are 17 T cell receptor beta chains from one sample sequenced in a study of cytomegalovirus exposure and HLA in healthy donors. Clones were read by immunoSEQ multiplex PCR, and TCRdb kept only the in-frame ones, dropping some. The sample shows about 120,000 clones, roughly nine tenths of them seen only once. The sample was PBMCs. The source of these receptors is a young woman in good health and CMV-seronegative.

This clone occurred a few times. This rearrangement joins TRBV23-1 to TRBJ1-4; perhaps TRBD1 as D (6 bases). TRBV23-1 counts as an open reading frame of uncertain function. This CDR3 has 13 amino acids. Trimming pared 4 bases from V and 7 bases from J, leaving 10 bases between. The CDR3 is CASSRLRGEKLFF. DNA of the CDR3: TGCGCCAGCAGTCGTCTCAGGGGTGAAAAACTGTTTTTT.

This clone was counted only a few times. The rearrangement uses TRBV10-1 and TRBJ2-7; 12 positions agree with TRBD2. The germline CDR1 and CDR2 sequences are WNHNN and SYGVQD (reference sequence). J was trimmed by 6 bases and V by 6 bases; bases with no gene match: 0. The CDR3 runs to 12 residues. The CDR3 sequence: CASRGLAGEQYF. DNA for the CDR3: TGCGCCAGCAGGGGACTAGCGGGCGAGCAGTACTTC.

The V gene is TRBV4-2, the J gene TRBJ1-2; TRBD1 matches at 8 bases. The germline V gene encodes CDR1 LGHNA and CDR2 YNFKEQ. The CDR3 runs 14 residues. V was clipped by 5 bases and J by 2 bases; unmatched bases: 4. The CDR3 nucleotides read TGTGCCAGCAGCGCGGGACAGGAGAACTATGGCTACACCTTC. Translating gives CASSAGQENYGYTF.

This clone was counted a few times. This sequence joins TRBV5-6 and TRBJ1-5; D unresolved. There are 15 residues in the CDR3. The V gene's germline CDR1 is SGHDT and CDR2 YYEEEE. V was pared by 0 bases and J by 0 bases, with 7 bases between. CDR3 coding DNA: TGTGCCAGCAGCTTGGCGGGTTATAGCAATCAGCCCCAGCATTTT. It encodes CASSLAGYSNQPQHF.

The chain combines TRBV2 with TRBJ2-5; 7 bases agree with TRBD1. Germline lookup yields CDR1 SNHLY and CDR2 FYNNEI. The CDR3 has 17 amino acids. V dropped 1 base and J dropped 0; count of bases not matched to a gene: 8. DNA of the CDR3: TGTGCCAGCAGTGAAGGAGGCCTAGGGACAGACCAAGAGACCCAGTACTTC. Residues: CASSEGGLGTDQETQYF.

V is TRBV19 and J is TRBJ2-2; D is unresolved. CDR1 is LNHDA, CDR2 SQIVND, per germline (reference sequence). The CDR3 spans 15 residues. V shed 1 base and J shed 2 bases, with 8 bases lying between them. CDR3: CASSIGQVNTGELFF. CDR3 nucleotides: TGTGCCAGTAGTATAGGCCAGGTCAACACCGGGGAGCTGTTTTTT.

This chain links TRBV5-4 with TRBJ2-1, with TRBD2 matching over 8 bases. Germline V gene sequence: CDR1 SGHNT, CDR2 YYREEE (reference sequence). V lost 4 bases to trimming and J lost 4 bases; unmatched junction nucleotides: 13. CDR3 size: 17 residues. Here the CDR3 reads CASSVGSGGGKYNEQFF. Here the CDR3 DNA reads TGTGCCAGCAGCGTGGGCTCGGGCGGGGGGAAATACAATGAGCAGTTCTTC.

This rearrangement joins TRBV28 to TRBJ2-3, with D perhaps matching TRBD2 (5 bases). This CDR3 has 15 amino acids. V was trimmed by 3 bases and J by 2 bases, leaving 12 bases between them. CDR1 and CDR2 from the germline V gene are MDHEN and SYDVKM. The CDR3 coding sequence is TGTGCCAGCAGTTTTGAGGGTTCCCTCACAGATACGCAGTATTTT. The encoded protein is CASSFEGSLTDTQYF.

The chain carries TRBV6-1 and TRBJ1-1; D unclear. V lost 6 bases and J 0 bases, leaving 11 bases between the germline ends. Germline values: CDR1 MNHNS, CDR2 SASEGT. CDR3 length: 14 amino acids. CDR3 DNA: TGTGCCAGCAGACGGGGAGTGATGAACACTGAAGCTTTCTTT. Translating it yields CASRRGVMNTEAFF.

The CDR3 loop reads CASSRQGRAFF. For the CDR3, the DNA is TGTGCCAGCAGCAGACAGGGGCGGGCTTTCTTT. The rearrangement uses TRBV9 and TRBJ1-1; 8 bases match TRBD1. V trimming: 4 bases; J trimming: 11 bases; junction bases outside the gene matches: 4. Germline loops: CDR1 SGDLS, CDR2 YYNGEE. The CDR3 totals 11 residues.

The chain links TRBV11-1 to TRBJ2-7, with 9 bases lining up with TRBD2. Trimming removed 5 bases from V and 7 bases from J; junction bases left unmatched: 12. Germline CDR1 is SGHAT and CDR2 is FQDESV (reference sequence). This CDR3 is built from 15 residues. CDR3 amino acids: CASSMASGDLGEQYV. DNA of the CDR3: TGTGCCAGCAGCATGGCTAGCGGGGACCTGGGGGAGCAGTACGTC.

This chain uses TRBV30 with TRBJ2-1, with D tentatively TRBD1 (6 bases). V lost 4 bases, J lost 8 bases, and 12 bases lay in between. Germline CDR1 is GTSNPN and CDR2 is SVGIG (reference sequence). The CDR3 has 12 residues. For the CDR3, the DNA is TGTGCCTGGACCTTGGCAGGGGATGAGCAGTTCTTC. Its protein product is CAWTLAGDEQFF.

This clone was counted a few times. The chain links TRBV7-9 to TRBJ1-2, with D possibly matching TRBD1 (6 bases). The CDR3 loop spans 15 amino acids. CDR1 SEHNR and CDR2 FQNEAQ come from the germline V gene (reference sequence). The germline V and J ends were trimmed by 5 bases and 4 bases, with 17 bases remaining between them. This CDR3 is CASSSNREPFYGYTF. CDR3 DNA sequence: TGTGCCAGCAGCAGTAACAGGGAACCCTTCTATGGCTACACCTTC. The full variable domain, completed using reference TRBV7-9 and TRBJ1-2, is DTGVSQNPRHKITKRGQNVTFRCDPISEHNRLYWYRQTLGQGPEFLTYFQNEAQLEKSRLLSDRFSAERPKGSFSTLEIQRTEQGDSAMYLCASSSNREPFYGYTFGSGTRLTVV.

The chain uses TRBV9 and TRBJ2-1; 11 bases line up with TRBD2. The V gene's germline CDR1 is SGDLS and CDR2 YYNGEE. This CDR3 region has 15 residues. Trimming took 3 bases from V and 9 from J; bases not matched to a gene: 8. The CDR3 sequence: CASSDLTSGGPEQFF. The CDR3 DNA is TGTGCCAGCAGCGACCTAACTAGCGGGGGACCTGAGCAGTTCTTC. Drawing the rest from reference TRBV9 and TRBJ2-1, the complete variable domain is DSGVTQTPKHLITATGQRVTLRCSPRSGDLSVYWYQQSLDQGLQFLIQYYNGEERAKGNILERFSAQQFPDLHSELNLSSLELGDSALYFCASSDLTSGGPEQFFGPGTRLTVL.

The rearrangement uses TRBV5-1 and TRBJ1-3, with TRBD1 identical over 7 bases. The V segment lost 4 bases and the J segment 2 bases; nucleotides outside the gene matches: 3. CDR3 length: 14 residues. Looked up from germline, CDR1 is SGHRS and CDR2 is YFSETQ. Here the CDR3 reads CASSPQGTGNTIYF. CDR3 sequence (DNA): TGCGCCAGCAGCCCACAGGGGACTGGAAACACCATATATTTT. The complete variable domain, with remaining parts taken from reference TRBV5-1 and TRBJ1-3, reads KAGVTQTPRYLIKTRGQQVTLSCSPISGHRSVSWYQQTPGQGLQFLFEYFSETQRNKGNFPGRFSGRQFSNSRSEMNVSTLELGDSALYLCASSPQGTGNTIYFGEGSWLTVV.

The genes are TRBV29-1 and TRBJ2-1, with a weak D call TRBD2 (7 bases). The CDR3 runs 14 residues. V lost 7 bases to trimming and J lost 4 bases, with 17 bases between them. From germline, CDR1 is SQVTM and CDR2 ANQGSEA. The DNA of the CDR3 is TGCAGCGCCCAGAGGGGGGGGTTATACAATGAGCAGTTCTTC. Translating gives CSAQRGGLYNEQFF.

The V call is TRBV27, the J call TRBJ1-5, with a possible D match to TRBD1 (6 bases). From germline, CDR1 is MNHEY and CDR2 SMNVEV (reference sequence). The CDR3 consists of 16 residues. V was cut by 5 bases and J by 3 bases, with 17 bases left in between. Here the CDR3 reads CASSPNQGNYNQPQHF. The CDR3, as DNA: TGTGCCAGCAGTCCGAATCAGGGGAACTACAATCAGCCCCAGCATTTT.